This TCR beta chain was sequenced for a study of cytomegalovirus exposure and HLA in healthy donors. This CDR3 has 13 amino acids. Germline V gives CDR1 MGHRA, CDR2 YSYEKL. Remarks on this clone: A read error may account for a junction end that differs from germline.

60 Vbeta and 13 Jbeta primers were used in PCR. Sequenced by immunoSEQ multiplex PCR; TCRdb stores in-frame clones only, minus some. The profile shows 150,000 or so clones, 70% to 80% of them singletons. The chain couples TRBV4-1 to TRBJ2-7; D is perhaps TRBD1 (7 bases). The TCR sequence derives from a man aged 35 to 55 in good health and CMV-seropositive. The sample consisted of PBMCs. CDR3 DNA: TGCGCCGGCAGCCAGGGGGGTCCTTACGAGCAGTACTTC. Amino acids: CAGSQGGPYEQYF.